The clone carrying this TCR beta chain was counted a single time. Other DNA variants within this sample encode the same CDR3. These data are taken from a study of CD8+ T cells in alopecia areata. RNA was isolated and reverse transcribed to cDNA, the sequencing template. The protocol was immunoSEQ multiplex PCR, while the TCRdb copy is restricted to in-frame clones and leaves out a portion. The sample carries around 160,000 clones, 87% recorded once. Collected material from alopecia areata patients comprised lesional scalp punch biopsies and peripheral blood. Germline V gene sequence: CDR1 MNHEY, CDR2 SMNVEV (reference sequence). The CDR3 sequence is 13 residues long. V shed 6 bases, J shed 4 bases, and the junction held 3 bases outside the gene matches.

The specimen was CD8+ T cells sorted from blood, collected at week 0. This chain joins TRBV27 and TRBJ2-7, with 10 bases that match TRBD1. The origin of this receptor is a human donor with alopecia areata. The CDR3 loop is CASRPGQGYEQYF. CDR3 bases: TGTGCCAGCAGACCGGGACAGGGGTACGAGCAGTACTTC.